This entry describes one T cell receptor (beta chain). Other DNA sequences within the sample encode an identical CDR3. These data belong to a study of blood T cell repertoires in COVID-19. Overall study context: Samples of COVID-19 (acute and convalescent) were obtained from the United States, Italy and Spain. T cells, B-cell-depleted T cells, or PBMCs supplied cDNA or gDNA.

In the original workflow: The assay estimated nucleated cells by amplifying reference gene primers. Generated by immunoSEQ multiplex PCR, the TCRdb table keeps only in-frame clones and is missing some. The D gene and trimming were derived from the DNA, and the V and J assignments and clone size from that table. The data hold roughly 250,000 clones, with 75% to 90% observed a single time. This CDR3 comprises 14 residues. Germline V gives CDR1 ENHRY, CDR2 SYGVKD. V lost 0 bases and J lost 4; bases outside the gene matches: 1. The chain couples TRBV10-3 to TRBJ2-7, with 9 bases matching TRBD1. The specimen was peripheral blood. The source of this sequence is a human donor in a cohort sampled during active COVID-19. The CDR3 loop is CAISESTGGYEQYF. The CDR3 nucleotides read TGTGCCATCAGTGAGTCGACAGGGGGGTACGAGCAGTACTTC.